This T cell receptor (beta chain) stems from a study of cytomegalovirus exposure and HLA in healthy donors (dated by TCRdb to 2015 to 2018). For context, the study as a whole: An earlier analysis of roughly 610 of the donors reported roughly 300 Gb of sequence data and 117 million unique TCR beta sequences obtained from approximately 180 million T cells. An early release covering roughly 580 HLA-typed donors comprised approximately 300 gigabases of sequencing data and roughly 85 million unique TCR sequences. Of the 350 to 450 genotyped donors, 75% to 85% were placed in the genetic ancestry cluster associated with self-reported Caucasian donors. The aim of the study was to test whether cataloging public T cell receptors could identify signatures of past pathogen exposure. Using immunosequencing, the study profiled T cell repertoires from fewer than 850 subjects and related those repertoires to cytomegalovirus serostatus. Along with the roughly 670-subject first cohort, a separate validation cohort of some 130 different subjects was used. High-throughput TCR immunosequencing, statistical association of individual TCRs with disease status, and machine learning were combined to predict cytomegalovirus infection status. In a later analysis, previously published TCR beta repertoires from 500 to 750 donors were re-analyzed and high-resolution HLA genotyping was added so that TCR occurrence patterns could be studied. Rather than using new phenotypic data, the later analysis identified candidate immune exposures from TCR beta sequences and from how often those sequences occurred across donors. An earlier analysis of 587 of the donors used high-throughput TCR beta sequencing to judge whether each TCR beta V gene segment behaved as functional or pseudogenic. Donor age, sex, ethnicity and CMV serostatus were compiled together with the repertoire data. A later genetic analysis used genome-wide SNP genotypes for about three fifths of the roughly 700 donors, treating that subset as a discovery cohort. All discovery cohort repertoires had been generated on a single sequencing platform. HLA typing covered class I and class II loci at four-digit resolution. Typing coverage differed by locus: A, B, C, DRB1 and DQB1 were typed in about 620-630 donors, DQA1 in about 510, DPA1 in 600 to 610, and DPB1 in 472. Several DR-DQ haplotypes were treated as single units for association and clustering because of strong linkage in the cohort. On average, around 230,000 unique TCR beta nucleotide sequences were sequenced per donor among 350 to 400 genotyped donors of the cohort, with around 19% of those sequences being non-productive. General findings and caveats noted by the study authors: Most TCR sequences were seen in very few donors, while some public TCRs were found in many individuals. A later analysis found that HLA-associated TCR beta chains were more clonally expanded and had lower generation probabilities than equally common non-associated chains. A total of some 180 TCR beta chains were listed by the study as associated with cytomegalovirus. In a later analysis, most CMV-associated TCR beta chains were found to appear HLA-restricted, with HLA associations seemingly driven largely by CMV exposure. According to the authors, the approach could potentially be generalized to other disease states and immunological phenotypes. Some IMGT-functional V segments, including TRBV6-2 and TRBV6-3, could not be distinguished by the 87-base-pair reads and were therefore excluded. Broadly in line with IMGT annotations, most TCR beta V segments showed up in productive rearrangements about 87% or about 30% of the time in an earlier analysis of around 600 of the donors. In vitro tests confirmed that a few of the cytomegalovirus-associated TCR beta chains recognize cytomegalovirus antigens. In a later genetic analysis, fewer N-insertions in productive TCRs were reported among donors in an Asian-associated ancestry cluster than the approximately 710-donor mean. Only TCR beta chains were sequenced in this cohort, and the absence of alpha or paired-chain data limited detectable features. A later genetic analysis associated a missense DCLRE1C variant with V-gene and J-gene trimming of TCR beta chains, and an independent cohort replicated the association. HLA typing was unavailable for some donors at each locus, so association tests used only the typed subset. A further reported finding was that TCR beta sequences accurately predicted the HLA-A and HLA-B alleles for most subjects in the first cohort. The classifier was reported to diagnose cytomegalovirus status with high specificity and sensitivity in both the original and validation cohorts. Linkage disequilibrium might explain the correlated functional status among segregating V segments, but an unknown experimental factor could not be excluded. The presence/absence analyses assumed that sequencing depth was roughly uniform across donors, and that assumption may not be true. A cluster of highly shared sequence variants was judged likely to represent a technical artifact of the sequencing pipeline. Assigning TCR associations to individual alleles was difficult when HLA alleles, especially DR and DQ, strongly co-occurred. A later analysis associated about 16,000 TCR beta sequences with specific HLA alleles at a false discovery rate of 0.05. Because counts were too low, 15 to 20 rarely observed V segments, including chromosome 9 orphons, were excluded from the earlier analysis of around 590 of the donors. CMV serostatus was the only immune exposure information available for the cohort. According to a later analysis, TCR association rates differed among HLA loci, with DRB1 alleles showing the most associated TCRs and HLA-C alleles showing the fewest. According to a later analysis, parvovirus B19, influenza, CMV and Epstein-Barr virus appeared linked to several top co-occurrence clusters.

Receptors were amplified or captured by the immunoSEQ multiplex PCR assay. The multiplex PCR relied on a mix of 60 forward primers for TCR Vbeta segments and 13 reverse primers for TCR Jbeta segments. The CDR3 region of rearranged TCR beta genes was amplified from genomic DNA by a multiplex PCR assay. Amplified TCR beta libraries were sequenced as 87-base-pair reads on the Illumina HiSeq System. As for the original processing: A later analysis tallied around 82 million unique TCR beta chains across the 700 or so repertoires, and around 12 million of those chains were shared by two or more donors. Raw reads were error-corrected and collapsed into unique sequences with a nearest-neighbor algorithm that merged closely related sequences to remove PCR and sequencing errors. CDR3 sequences were aligned to IMGT reference sequences to assign V, D and J gene segments. For a sequence to be retained, at least a six-nucleotide match to both a V gene segment and a J gene segment was required. Rearrangements were called productive when the CDR3 lacked stop codons and stayed in frame with V and J; all others were non-productive. CDR3 was defined by IMGT convention, running from the second conserved V-encoded cysteine to the conserved J-encoded phenylalanine. The earlier analysis of about 590 of the donors excluded sequences that lacked an unambiguous match to a single V gene segment. In an earlier analysis of around 600 of the donors, V segments were called functional above 56.7% productive rearrangements and were called segregating when the between-donor standard deviation exceeded 5%. A statistical classification framework was developed to diagnose cytomegalovirus status using the catalog of TCR beta chain sequences. In a later analysis, V and J genes were assigned by comparing TCR nucleotide sequences against IMGT/GENE-DB human TR gene sequences. The TCRdist pipeline was used in a later analysis to assign CDR3 sequences and most-parsimonious VDJ recombination scenarios. A later analysis defined each TCR beta chain by its CDR3 amino acid sequence plus V-gene family, and excluded reads lacking a unique V-gene family. In a later analysis, fewer than 600 highly shared, low-generation-probability nucleotide sequences were removed to address suspected cross-contamination and a sequencing artifact. A later analysis calculated a clonal expansion index for each public chain from normalized within-repertoire ranks of inferred template counts. In a later analysis, generation probabilities were computed with a VDJ recombination model fitted to out-of-frame rearrangements, and the resulting probabilities were checked against IGoR. In a later analysis, hypergeometric tests were used to score TCR-TCR, TCR-HLA and TCR-CMV co-occurrence, with a repertoire-size bias correction applied to TCR pairs. A later analysis estimated false discovery rates by permuting HLA or CMV assignments 20 times. A later analysis grouped co-occurring TCRs with DBSCAN, adding TCRdist sequence similarity when clustering within HLA-allele-positive subsets. Repertoires with fewer than 30,000 or more than 120,000 public chains were left out of co-occurrence clustering, as were about 5 repertoires with anomalous nucleotide sharing. The immuneACCESS repertoire file appears here via TCRdb, limited to in-frame rearrangements. These files lack a portion of the clones; in checked studies, under half of the deficit traces to unresolved V genes, and the cause of the others is not known. For V, J and clone size, that table is used; D and trimming come from the DNA. Within this sample are approximately 150,000 clones, with 87% of them counted one time only. The leading ten clones occupy 0.85% to 1% of the sample.

This clone was counted only a few times. What antigen it recognizes has not been identified. No base qualities exist here, and no much larger clone lies one base off it. The germline V gene (reference sequence) supplies CDR1 MNHNY and CDR2 SVGAGI. The CDR3 starts with the cysteine, ends with the phenylalanine, and has 16 residues. Just CDR3 DNA is preserved here, 48 bases in frame from base 1. V was cut back by 4 bases and J by 0 bases, leaving a gap of 13 bases between them. The cohort comprised approximately 700 healthy bone marrow donors. At the time of sampling, all cohort members were nominally healthy, though unrecorded immune exposures were likely present. The donor was CMV seronegative and was included in the group of 352 seronegative cohort members. Each donor provided a peripheral blood sample, and peripheral blood mononuclear cells were used for TCR beta sequencing. The Qiagen DNeasy Blood Extraction Kit was used to extract genomic DNA from the blood cell samples.

The sequence was obtained from a woman aged 25-40 years in good health and CMV-seronegative. Sequenced sample: PBMCs. The chain is made from TRBV6-6 and TRBJ2-1; TRBD2 is possibly the D segment (6 matching bases). The DNA is as follows: TGTGCCAGCAGTTTCAAGGGGAGGAGCTCCTACAATGAGCAGTTCTTC. This gives the protein CASSFKGRSSYNEQFF.